This passage covers 2 T cell receptor beta chains from one sample sequenced in a study of CD8 T cells in ankylosing spondylitis. TCRdb reprocessed the 5' RACE reads via MiXCR and lists one record per CDR3 protein. The table lists about 220,000 distinct CDR3 sequences, around a quarter of them singletons, with more than 6.5% in the top ten. The specimen was blood, either unsorted or a sorted T cell fraction (not recorded which). The receptors here all came from a male donor with ankylosing spondylitis or in good health (not recorded which).

The gene calls are TRBV10-2 and TRBJ2-3, with D possibly being TRBD2 (6 bases). Germline CDR1 is WSHSY and CDR2 is SAAADI. CDR3 length: 13 residues. Trimming stripped 10 bases from V and 4 bases from J, with 15 bases between. In DNA, the CDR3 is TGCGCCATTACCGGGAGTTTCGCAGATACGCAGTATTTT. Protein product: CAITGSFADTQYF.

This clonotype has a count of ten or more. The rearrangement links TRBV7-2 to TRBJ2-2, with D unclear. Trimming removed 4 bases at V and 1 base at J, with 10 bases between. Germline V CDR1 and CDR2: SGHTA, FQGNSA. The CDR3 loop spans 15 amino acids. CDR3 sequence: CASSSGPKNTGELFF. The CDR3 nucleotides read TGTGCCAGCAGCTCCGGACCCAAGAACACCGGGGAGCTGTTTTTT. The whole variable domain, remainder taken from reference TRBV7-2 and TRBJ2-2, is GAGVSQSPSNKVTEKGKDVELRCDPISGHTALYWYRQSLGQGLEFLIYFQGNSAPDKSGLPSDRFSAERTGGSVSTLTIQRTQQEDSAVYLCASSSGPKNTGELFFGEGSRLTVL.